The 8 T cell receptor beta chains given below trace back to one sample, sequenced in a study of T-cell reconstitution after alpha-beta-depleted transplantation in children. Using unique molecular identifiers, the investigators prepared the TCRbeta library. TCRdb used MiXCR to reprocess the PCR reads, holding one entry per CDR3 protein. This table has more than 550,000 distinct CDR3 sequences, about 10% appearing once. Sequences were derived from PBMCs from the stem cell graft donor, sampled from the stem cell graft. These receptors came from a human donor who donated a stem cell graft to a child with acute myeloid leukemia.

The CDR3 spells CASSTSSEDTQYF. The CDR3 DNA reads as TGTGCCAGCAGCACCTCTAGTGAAGATACGCAGTATTTT. J is TRBJ2-3 and V is TRBV7-8, with D uncertain. The CDR3 runs to 13 residues. Germline V CDR1 and CDR2: SGHVS, FQNEAQ. V dropped 5 bases and J dropped 5 bases, with 11 bases sitting between them.

This clonotype was observed a few times. The CDR3 nucleotides are TGTGCCAGCAGAGAAAGGGGACCTCTGGGGGAGCAGTACTTC. This codes for CASRERGPLGEQYF. The rearrangement uses TRBV6-1 and TRBJ2-7, with D perhaps being TRBD1 or TRBD2 (5 bases each). CDR3 length: 14 amino acids. The germline V and J ends were trimmed by 6 bases and 7 bases, with 19 bases remaining between them. Germline V gene lookup returns CDR1 MNHNS and CDR2 SASEGT.

This clonotype was picked up a small number of times. This chain links TRBV29-1 with TRBJ2-1; TRBD2 agrees at 13 bases. The V gene's germline CDR1 is SQVTM and CDR2 ANQGSEA. The ends lost 7 bases at V and 6 bases at J; junction bases unmatched: 6. The CDR3 is made up of 14 amino acids. Here the CDR3 DNA reads TGCAGCGGCGGACTAGCGGGAGCTGGCAATGAGCAGTTCTTC. Translated, it gives CSGGLAGAGNEQFF.

This clonotype was seen a handful of times. This chain joins TRBV7-2 and TRBJ2-3, with 11 bases aligning to TRBD2. The CDR3 extends over 15 amino acids. The germline V gene has CDR1 SGHTA and CDR2 FQGNSA. V trimming: 4 bases; J trimming: 6 bases; junction bases outside the gene matches: 6. CDR3 sequence (DNA): TGTGCCAGCAGCTCTAGCGGGAGGAATTCGGATACGCAGTATTTT. The encoded protein is CASSSSGRNSDTQYF.

The sample holds many counts of this clonotype. J is TRBJ2-7 and V is TRBV21-1. TRBV21-1 is noted as a pseudogene. The CDR3 has 17 amino acids. CDR3 loop: CASSNPSVGEQPYEQYF. CDR3 in DNA: TGTGCCAGCAGTAACCCGTCGGTTGGCGAACAGCCCTACGAGCAGTACTTC.

The chain carries TRBV10-3 and TRBJ2-1; no clear D gene. The CDR3 covers 11 residues. The germline CDR1 and CDR2 sequences are ENHRY and SYGVKD. V was shortened by 4 bases and J by 8 bases, with 6 bases between the two germline ends. CDR3 nucleotides: TGTGCCATCAGTGCCCTCGATGAGCAGTTCTTC. Translating gives CAISALDEQFF.

There are a few counts of this clonotype. The chain recombines TRBV5-1 with TRBJ2-5; D is possibly TRBD1 or TRBD2 (6 bases each). V was cut by 2 bases and J by 0 bases, with 14 bases left in between. This CDR3 is 16 amino acids long. Germline values: CDR1 SGHRS, CDR2 YFSETQ. Here the CDR3 DNA reads TGCGCCAGCAGCTTAGGGGGGCCATCGAACCAAGAGACCCAGTACTTC. Translating it yields CASSLGGPSNQETQYF. The whole variable domain, remainder taken from reference TRBV5-1 and TRBJ2-5, is KAGVTQTPRYLIKTRGQQVTLSCSPISGHRSVSWYQQTPGQGLQFLFEYFSETQRNKGNFPGRFSGRQFSNSRSEMNVSTLELGDSALYLCASSLGGPSNQETQYFGPGTRLLVL.

This clonotype was counted between two and nine times. The rearrangement joins TRBV5-1 to TRBJ1-1; possible D gene TRBD1, 5 bases. The CDR3 length is 14 residues. The ends were cut back, 6 bases at V and 1 base at J, with 13 bases in the middle. Looked up from germline, CDR1 is SGHRS and CDR2 is YFSETQ. CDR3 in DNA: TGCGCCAGCACCATGGGGCAGGCGAACACTGAAGCTTTCTTT. The encoded protein is CASTMGQANTEAFF.